This T cell receptor (beta chain) was retrieved from a study of CD8+CD57+ T cells in acquired aplastic anemia. Study-wide context: Sorted CD4+ plus CD8+ cells gave DNA averaging roughly 3 ug.

Genomic DNA acted as the template from which TCR beta VDJ combination and CDR3 sequence profiling were carried out. TCRdb re-analysed the reads in MiXCR, keeping a single row per CDR3 protein. The repertoire holds some 220,000 distinct CDR3 sequences, with 34% as singletons. Germline CDR1 and CDR2: KGHSH and LQKENI. V lost 3 bases and J 1 base, leaving 6 bases between the germline ends. The CDR3 covers 13 residues. In its sample, this clonotype was seen a few times. What it binds is not known. Study results and caveats: CD8+ Simpson's diversity in patients was not significantly different from that in controls. It was found that some 30 CD8+ CDR3 sequences were shared between patients and controls.

The rearrangement links TRBV18 to TRBJ1-2, with unresolved D. The sequenced sample was sorted CD4+, CD8+, or CD8+CD57+ T cells (not recorded which) from PBMCs. The sequence derives from a human donor in good health, serving as a control. CDR3 in DNA: TGTGCCAGCTCACCGACCCATAACTATGGCTACACCTTC. This codes for CASSPTHNYGYTF.